The clone carrying this TCR beta chain was seen repeatedly, ten times or more. The data derive from a study of cytomegalovirus exposure and HLA in healthy donors. Germline CDR1 reads SEHNR; CDR2 reads FQNEAQ (reference sequence). The ends were cut back, 3 bases at V and 3 bases at J, with 12 bases in the middle. The CDR3 spans 15 residues. The PCR employed 60 Vbeta primers together with 13 Jbeta primers. Assay: immunoSEQ multiplex PCR; the TCRdb copy retains only in-frame clones and omits some. Counted here are about 140,000 clones, approximately 80% occurring once; the ten biggest clones make up over 9.5%.

V and J are TRBV7-9 and TRBJ1-5, with D unclear. This TCR was recovered from an older woman in good health and CMV-seropositive. Specimen: PBMCs. The chain's CDR3 is CASSLDGVNNQPQHF. CDR3 DNA: TGTGCCAGCAGCTTGGACGGGGTTAACAATCAGCCCCAGCATTTT.